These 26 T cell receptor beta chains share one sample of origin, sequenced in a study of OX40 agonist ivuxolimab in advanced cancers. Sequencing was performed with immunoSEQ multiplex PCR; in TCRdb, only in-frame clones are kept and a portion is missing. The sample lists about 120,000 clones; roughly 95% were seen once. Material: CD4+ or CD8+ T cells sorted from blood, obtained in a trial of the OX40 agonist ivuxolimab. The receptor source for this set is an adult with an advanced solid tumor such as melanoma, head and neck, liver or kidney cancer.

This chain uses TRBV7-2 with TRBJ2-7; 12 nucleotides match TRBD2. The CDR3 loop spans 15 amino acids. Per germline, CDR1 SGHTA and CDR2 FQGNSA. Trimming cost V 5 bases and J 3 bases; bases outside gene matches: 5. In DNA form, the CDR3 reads TGTGCCAGCAGCCCGGGACTAGCGGGCCTCTACGAGCAGTACTTC. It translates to CASSPGLAGLYEQYF.

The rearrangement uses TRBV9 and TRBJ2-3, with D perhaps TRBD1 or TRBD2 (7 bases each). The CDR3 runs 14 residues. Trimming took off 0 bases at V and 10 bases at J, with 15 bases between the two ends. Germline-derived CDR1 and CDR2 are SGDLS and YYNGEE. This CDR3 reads CASSVGGGGAPQYF. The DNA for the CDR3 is TGTGCCAGCAGCGTAGGGGGAGGGGGCGCACCGCAGTATTTT. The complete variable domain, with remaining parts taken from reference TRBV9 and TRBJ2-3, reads DSGVTQTPKHLITATGQRVTLRCSPRSGDLSVYWYQQSLDQGLQFLIQYYNGEERAKGNILERFSAQQFPDLHSELNLSSLELGDSALYFCASSVGGGGAPQYFGPGTRLTVL.

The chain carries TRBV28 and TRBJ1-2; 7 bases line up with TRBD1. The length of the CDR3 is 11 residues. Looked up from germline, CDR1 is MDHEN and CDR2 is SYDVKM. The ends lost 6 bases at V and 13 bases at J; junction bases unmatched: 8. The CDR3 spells CASSLGQAPTF. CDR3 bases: TGTGCCAGCAGCCTAGGACAGGCTCCCACCTTC.

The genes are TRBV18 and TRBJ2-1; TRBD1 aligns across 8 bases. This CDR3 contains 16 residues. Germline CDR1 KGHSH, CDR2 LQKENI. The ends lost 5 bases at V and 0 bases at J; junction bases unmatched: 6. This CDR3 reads CASSADRESSYNEQFF. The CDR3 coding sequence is TGTGCCAGCTCAGCGGACAGGGAGAGCTCCTACAATGAGCAGTTCTTC.

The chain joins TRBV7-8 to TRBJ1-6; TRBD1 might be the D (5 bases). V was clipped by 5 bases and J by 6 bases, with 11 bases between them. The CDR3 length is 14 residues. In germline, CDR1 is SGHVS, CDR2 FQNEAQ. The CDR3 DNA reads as TGTGCCAGCAGCGCCCGGGACTTTAATTCACCCCTCCACTTT. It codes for CASSARDFNSPLHF.

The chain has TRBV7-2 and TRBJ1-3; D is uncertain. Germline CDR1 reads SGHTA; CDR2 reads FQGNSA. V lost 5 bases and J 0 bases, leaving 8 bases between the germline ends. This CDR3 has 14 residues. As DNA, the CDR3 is TGTGCCAGCAGCGCCCAGTCCTCTGGAAACACCATATATTTT. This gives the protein CASSAQSSGNTIYF.

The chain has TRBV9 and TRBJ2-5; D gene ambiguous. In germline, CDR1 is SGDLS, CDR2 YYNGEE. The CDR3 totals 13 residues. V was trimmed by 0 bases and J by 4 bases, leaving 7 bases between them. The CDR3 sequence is CASSVDPRETQYF. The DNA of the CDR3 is TGTGCCAGCAGCGTAGATCCCCGAGAGACCCAGTACTTC.

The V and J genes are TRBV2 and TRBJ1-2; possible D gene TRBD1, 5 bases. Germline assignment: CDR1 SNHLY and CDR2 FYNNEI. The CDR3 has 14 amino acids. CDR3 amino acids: CVGRSGGGNYGYTF. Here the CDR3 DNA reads TGTGTCGGGCGAAGCGGGGGGGGTAACTATGGCTACACCTTC. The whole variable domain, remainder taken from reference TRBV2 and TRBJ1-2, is EPEVTQTPSHQVTQMGQEVILRCVPISNHLYFYWYRQILGQKVEFLVSFYNNEISEKSEIFDDQFSVERPDGSNFTLKIRSTKLEDSAMYFCVGRSGGGNYGYTFGSGTRLTVV.

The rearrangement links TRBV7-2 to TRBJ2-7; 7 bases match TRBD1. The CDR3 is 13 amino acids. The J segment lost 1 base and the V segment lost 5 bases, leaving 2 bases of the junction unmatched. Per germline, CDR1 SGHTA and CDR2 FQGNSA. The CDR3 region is CASSRDSSYEQYF. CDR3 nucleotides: TGTGCCAGCAGCCGGGACAGTTCCTACGAGCAGTACTTC.

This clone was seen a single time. The CDR3: CATSREGLAGYNEQFF. DNA for the CDR3: TGTGCCACCAGCAGAGAGGGACTAGCGGGGTACAATGAGCAGTTCTTC. The chain is built from TRBV15 and TRBJ2-1; 13 nucleotides line up with TRBD2. Germline V gene data show CDR1 as LNHNV and CDR2 as YYDKDF (reference sequence). V lost 0 bases to trimming and J lost 4 bases; unmatched junction nucleotides: 0. The CDR3 covers 16 residues.

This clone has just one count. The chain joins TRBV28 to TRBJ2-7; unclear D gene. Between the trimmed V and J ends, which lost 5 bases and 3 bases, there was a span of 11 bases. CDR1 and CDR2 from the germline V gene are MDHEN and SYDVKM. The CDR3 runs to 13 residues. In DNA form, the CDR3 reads TGTGCCAGCAGTCCTCCCAACCGCTACGAGCAGTACTTC. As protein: CASSPPNRYEQYF.

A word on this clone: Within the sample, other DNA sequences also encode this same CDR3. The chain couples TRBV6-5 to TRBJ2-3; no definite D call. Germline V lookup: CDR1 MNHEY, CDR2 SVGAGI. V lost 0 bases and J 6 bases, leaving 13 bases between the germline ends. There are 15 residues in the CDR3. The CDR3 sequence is CASSYSLARRDTQYF. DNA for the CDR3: TGTGCCAGCAGTTACTCTTTGGCCCGGCGGGATACGCAGTATTTT.

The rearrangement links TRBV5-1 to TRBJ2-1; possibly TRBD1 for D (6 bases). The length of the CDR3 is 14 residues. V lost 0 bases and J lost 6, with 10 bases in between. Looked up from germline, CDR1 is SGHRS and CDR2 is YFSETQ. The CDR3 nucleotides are TGCGCCAGCAGCTTGGAACTGGGGGCCAATGAGCAGTTCTTC. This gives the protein CASSLELGANEQFF. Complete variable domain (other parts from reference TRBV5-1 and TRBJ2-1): KAGVTQTPRYLIKTRGQQVTLSCSPISGHRSVSWYQQTPGQGLQFLFEYFSETQRNKGNFPGRFSGRQFSNSRSEMNVSTLELGDSALYLCASSLELGANEQFFGPGTRLTVL.

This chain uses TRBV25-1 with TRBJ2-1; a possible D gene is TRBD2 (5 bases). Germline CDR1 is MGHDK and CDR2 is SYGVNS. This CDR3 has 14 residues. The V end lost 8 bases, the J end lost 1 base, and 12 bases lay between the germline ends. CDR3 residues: CASGRRGSYNEQFF. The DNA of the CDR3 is TGTGCCAGCGGCCGCCGGGGTTCCTACAATGAGCAGTTCTTC.

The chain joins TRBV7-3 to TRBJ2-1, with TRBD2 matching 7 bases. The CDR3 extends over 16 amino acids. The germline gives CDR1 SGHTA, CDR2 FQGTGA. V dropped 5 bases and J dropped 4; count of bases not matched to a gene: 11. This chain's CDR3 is CASSAHSSGGYNEQFF. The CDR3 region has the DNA TGTGCCAGCAGCGCCCACTCGTCGGGGGGTTACAATGAGCAGTTCTTC.

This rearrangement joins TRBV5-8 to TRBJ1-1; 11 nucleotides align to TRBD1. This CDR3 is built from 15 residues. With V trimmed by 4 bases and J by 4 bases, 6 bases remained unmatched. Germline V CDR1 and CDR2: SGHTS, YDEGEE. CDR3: CASSKGQGASTEAFF. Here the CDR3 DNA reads TGTGCCAGCAGCAAAGGACAGGGGGCGAGCACTGAAGCTTTCTTT. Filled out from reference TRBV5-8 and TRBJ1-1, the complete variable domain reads EAGVTQSPTHLIKTRGQQATLRCSPISGHTSVYWYQQALGLGLQFLLWYDEGEERNRGNFPPRFSGRQFPNYSSELNVNALELEDSALYLCASSKGQGASTEAFFGQGTRLTVV.

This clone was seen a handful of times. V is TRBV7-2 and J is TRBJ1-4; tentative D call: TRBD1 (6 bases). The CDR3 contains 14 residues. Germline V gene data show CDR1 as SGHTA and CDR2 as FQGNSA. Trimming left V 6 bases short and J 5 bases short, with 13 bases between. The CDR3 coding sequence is TGTGCCAGCAGGAGAGACAGGTTGAATGAAAAACTGTTTTTT. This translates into CASRRDRLNEKLFF.

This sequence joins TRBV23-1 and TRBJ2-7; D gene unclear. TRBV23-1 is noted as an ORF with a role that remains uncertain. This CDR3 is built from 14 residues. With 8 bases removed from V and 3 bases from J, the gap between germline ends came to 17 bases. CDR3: CASLPTEVLYEQYF. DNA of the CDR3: TGCGCCAGCCTCCCCACAGAGGTCCTCTACGAGCAGTACTTC.

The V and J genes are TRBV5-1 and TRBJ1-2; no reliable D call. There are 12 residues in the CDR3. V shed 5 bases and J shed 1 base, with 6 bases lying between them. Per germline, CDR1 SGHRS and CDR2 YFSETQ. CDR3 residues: CASSKSNYGYTF. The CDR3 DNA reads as TGCGCCAGCAGTAAGAGTAACTATGGCTACACCTTC.

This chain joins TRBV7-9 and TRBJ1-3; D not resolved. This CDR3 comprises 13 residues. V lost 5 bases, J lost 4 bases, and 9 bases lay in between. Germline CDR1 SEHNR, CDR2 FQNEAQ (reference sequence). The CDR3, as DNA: TGTGCCAGCAGCCATTCTCCCGGAAACACCATATATTTT. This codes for CASSHSPGNTIYF. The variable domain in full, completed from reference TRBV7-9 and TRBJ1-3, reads DTGVSQNPRHKITKRGQNVTFRCDPISEHNRLYWYRQTLGQGPEFLTYFQNEAQLEKSRLLSDRFSAERPKGSFSTLEIQRTEQGDSAMYLCASSHSPGNTIYFGEGSWLTVV.

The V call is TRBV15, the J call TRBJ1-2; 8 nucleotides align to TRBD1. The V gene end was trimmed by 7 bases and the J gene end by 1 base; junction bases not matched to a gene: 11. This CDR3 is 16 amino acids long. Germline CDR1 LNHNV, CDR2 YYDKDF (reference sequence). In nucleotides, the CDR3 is TGTGCCACCAACCAACCCTTACAGGGGGATAACTATGGCTACACCTTC. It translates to CATNQPLQGDNYGYTF.

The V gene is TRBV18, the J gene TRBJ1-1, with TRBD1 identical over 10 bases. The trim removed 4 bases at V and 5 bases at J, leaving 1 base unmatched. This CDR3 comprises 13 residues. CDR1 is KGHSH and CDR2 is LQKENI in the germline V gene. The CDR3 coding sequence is TGTGCCAGCTCACAGGGACAGGGGACTGAAGCTTTCTTT. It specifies CASSQGQGTEAFF.

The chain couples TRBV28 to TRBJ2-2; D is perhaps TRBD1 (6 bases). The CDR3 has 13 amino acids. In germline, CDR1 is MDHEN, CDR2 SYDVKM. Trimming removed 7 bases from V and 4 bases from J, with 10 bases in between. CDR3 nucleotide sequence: TGTGCCAGCATGACAGGTTCCACCGGGGAGCTGTTTTTT. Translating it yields CASMTGSTGELFF.

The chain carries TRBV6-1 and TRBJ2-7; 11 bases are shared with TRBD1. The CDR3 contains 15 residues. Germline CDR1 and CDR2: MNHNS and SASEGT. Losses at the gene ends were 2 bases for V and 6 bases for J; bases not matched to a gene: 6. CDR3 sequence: CASSEHRDRGSEQYF. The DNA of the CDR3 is TGTGCCAGCAGTGAACACCGGGACAGGGGGAGCGAGCAGTACTTC.

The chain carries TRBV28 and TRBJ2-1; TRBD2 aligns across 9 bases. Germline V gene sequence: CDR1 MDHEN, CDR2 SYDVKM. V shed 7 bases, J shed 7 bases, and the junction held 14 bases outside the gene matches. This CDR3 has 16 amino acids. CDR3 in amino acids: CASNPGGREGRNEQFF. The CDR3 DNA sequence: TGTGCCAGCAATCCCGGGGGGCGGGAGGGCCGAAATGAGCAGTTCTTC. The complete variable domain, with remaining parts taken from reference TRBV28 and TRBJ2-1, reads DVKVTQSSRYLVKRTGEKVFLECVQDMDHENMFWYRQDPGLGLRLIYFSYDVKMKEKGDIPEGYSVSREKKERFSLILESASTNQTSMYLCASNPGGREGRNEQFFGPGTRLTVL.

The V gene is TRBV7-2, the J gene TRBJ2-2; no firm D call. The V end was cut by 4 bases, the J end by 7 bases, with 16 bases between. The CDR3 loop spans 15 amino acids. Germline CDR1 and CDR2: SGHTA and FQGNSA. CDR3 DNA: TGTGCCAGCAGCTCTGGACCCGCGGTGGGCGGGGAGCTGTTTTTT. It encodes CASSSGPAVGGELFF.